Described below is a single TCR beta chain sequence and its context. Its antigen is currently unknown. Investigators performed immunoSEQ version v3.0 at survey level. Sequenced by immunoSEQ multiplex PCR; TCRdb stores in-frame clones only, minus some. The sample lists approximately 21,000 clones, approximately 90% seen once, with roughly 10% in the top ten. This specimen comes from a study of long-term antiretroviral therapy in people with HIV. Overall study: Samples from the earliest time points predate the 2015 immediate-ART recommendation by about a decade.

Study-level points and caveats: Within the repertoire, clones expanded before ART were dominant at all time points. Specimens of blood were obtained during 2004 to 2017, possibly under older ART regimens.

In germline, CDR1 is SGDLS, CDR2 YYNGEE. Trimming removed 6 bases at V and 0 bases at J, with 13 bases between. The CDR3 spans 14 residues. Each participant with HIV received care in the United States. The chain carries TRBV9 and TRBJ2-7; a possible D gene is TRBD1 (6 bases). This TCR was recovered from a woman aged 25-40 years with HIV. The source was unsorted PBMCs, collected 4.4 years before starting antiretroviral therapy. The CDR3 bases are TGTGCCAGCACGACCGGGACACACTCCTACGAGCAGTACTTC. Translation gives CASTTGTHSYEQYF.